A single sample is the source of the 3 T cell receptor beta chains below, sequenced in a study of blood T cells in healthy people across ages. It was with a sample-barcoded 5' primer and a J-beta primer mix that a second PCR of roughly 6 to 11 cycles was run. A single record per CDR3 protein comes from TCRdb applying MiXCR to the 5' RACE reads. The profile shows 1.5 million to 2 million distinct CDR3 sequences, roughly 49% of them singletons. Sequences were obtained from blood. These receptors came from a woman between 40 and 55 years old in good health.

The count of this clonotype is one. V and J are TRBV15 and TRBJ1-4, with 10 nucleotides matching TRBD1. V gave up 1 base and J gave up 7 bases; unmatched junction bases: 15. Germline values: CDR1 LNHNV, CDR2 YYDKDF (reference sequence). This CDR3 has 19 residues. The CDR3, as DNA: TGTGCCACCAGCAGAGCCCTAGGACAGGGGGGCCTTACAGGTGAAAAACTGTTTTTT. Protein sequence: CATSRALGQGGLTGEKLFF. Combining the CDR3 with reference TRBV15 and TRBJ1-4 gives the whole variable domain DAMVIQNPRYQVTQFGKPVTLSCSQTLNHNVMYWYQQKSSQAPKLLFHYYDKDFNNEADTPDNFQSRRPNTSFCFLDIRSPGLGDTAMYLCATSRALGQGGLTGEKLFFGSGTQLSVL.

This clonotype was counted only a few times. The V call is TRBV6-6, the J call TRBJ2-1, with D hard to call. The length of the CDR3 is 12 residues. Germline CDR1 MNHNY, CDR2 SVGAGI (reference sequence). The V and J ends lost 2 bases and 8 bases respectively, with 7 bases between them. The DNA of the CDR3 is TGTGCCAGCAGTTACCGTTATGATGAGCAGTTCTTC. Amino acid sequence: CASSYRYDEQFF.

The chain links TRBV27 to TRBJ1-2, with D possibly being TRBD1 (6 bases). The CDR3 loop spans 14 amino acids. CDR1 is MNHEY and CDR2 is SMNVEV in the germline V gene (reference sequence). V lost 5 bases and J lost 2, with 12 bases in between. Here the CDR3 DNA reads TGTGCCAGCAGTGCCCTACAGGGAAACTATGGCTACACCTTC. This sequence encodes CASSALQGNYGYTF.